The clone carrying this TCR beta chain appeared a few times. The antigen remains undetermined. As the sequencing template, cDNA was produced by extracting RNA and reverse transcribing it. Only in-frame clones appear in the TCRdb table, and some are missing; sequencing was by immunoSEQ multiplex PCR. The table records 150,000 to 200,000 clones, 40% to 55% of them present only once. Sample treatment: oral pan-JAK inhibitor, 5-10 mg twice daily. Sampling of alopecia areata patients yielded lesional scalp punch biopsies as well as peripheral blood. This sample was included in a study of CD8+ T cells in alopecia areata. About the research overall: Treated patients were given 5 to 10 mg oral tofacitinib twice daily.

In germline, CDR1 is PRHDT, CDR2 FYEKMQ (reference sequence). V was trimmed by 5 bases and J by 3 bases, leaving 11 bases between them. This CDR3 is 13 amino acids long. Whole-study findings and limits: Across lesional scalp, and particularly alopecia totalis/universalis, clonality surpassed that of normal scalp. Throughout tofacitinib, many expanded lesional clones continued to persist in scalp and blood.

The sample consisted of CD8+ T cells sorted from blood, taken between weeks 51 and 52, from a patient treated with tofacitinib. The J gene is TRBJ2-7, the V gene TRBV13; either TRBD1 or TRBD2 may supply D (5 bases each). The TCR originated in a human donor with alopecia areata. The CDR3, as DNA: TGTGCCAGCAGCCCCAGGGAGCACTACGAGCAGTACTTC. It encodes CASSPREHYEQYF.